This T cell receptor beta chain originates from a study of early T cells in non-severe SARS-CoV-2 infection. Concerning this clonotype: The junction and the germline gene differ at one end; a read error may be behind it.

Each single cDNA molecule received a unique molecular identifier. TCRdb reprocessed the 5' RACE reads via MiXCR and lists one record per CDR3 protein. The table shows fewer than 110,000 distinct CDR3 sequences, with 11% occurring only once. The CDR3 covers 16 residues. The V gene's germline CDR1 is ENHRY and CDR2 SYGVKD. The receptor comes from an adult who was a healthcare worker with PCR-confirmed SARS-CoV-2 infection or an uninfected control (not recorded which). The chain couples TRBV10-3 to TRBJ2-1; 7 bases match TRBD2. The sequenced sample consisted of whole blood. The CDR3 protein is CAIRKSGGLTYNEQIF. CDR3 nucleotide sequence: TGTGCCATCAGAAAATCGGGAGGCCTTACCTACAATGAGCAGATCTTC.